Each of the 31 T cell receptor beta chains below was sequenced from the same sample in a study of CD8 T cells in ankylosing spondylitis. Using its own MiXCR run on the 5' RACE reads, TCRdb lists one record per CDR3 protein. The sample lists fewer than 200,000 distinct CDR3 sequences, about 16% occurring once. The specimen sequenced was blood, either unsorted or a sorted T cell fraction (not recorded which). These receptors originate from a male donor with ankylosing spondylitis or in good health (not recorded which).

The chain combines TRBV4-1 with TRBJ2-1; TRBD2 aligns across 7 bases. CDR3 size: 16 residues. Unmatched junction bases numbered 12, after V lost 3 bases and J lost 7 bases. Germline-derived CDR1 and CDR2 are MGHRA and YSYEKL. The CDR3 DNA reads TGCGCCAGCAGCCAGGATGGGGGGAGGGCCATGAATGAGCAGTTCTTC. This codes for CASSQDGGRAMNEQFF.

This clonotype was seen at least ten times. J is TRBJ2-1 and V is TRBV20-1; 9 positions match TRBD2. Germline trimming cut 3 bases from V and 3 bases from J; bases unmatched to any gene: 6. This CDR3 has 15 amino acids. Germline V gene data show CDR1 as DFQATT and CDR2 as SNEGSKA (reference sequence). DNA for the CDR3: TGCAGTGCTAGTACCCCTAGCGGGATCTACAATGAGCAGTTCTTC. Its protein product is CSASTPSGIYNEQFF.

Points on this clonotype: At one boundary the junction diverges from the germline segment, which might be a read error. The rearrangement links TRBV2 to TRBJ2-3; 8 bases match TRBD1. The germline gives CDR1 SNHLY, CDR2 FYNNEI. The CDR3 has 11 residues. The CDR3 region has the DNA TGTGCCAGCAGTGCGGCAGGGGGCGGTAATTTT. The encoded protein is CASSAAGGGNF. The full variable domain, rest sourced from reference TRBV2 and TRBJ2-3, is EPEVTQTPSHQVTQMGQEVILRCVPISNHLYFYWYRQILGQKVEFLVSFYNNEISEKSEIFDDQFSVERPDGSNFTLKIRSTKLEDSAMYFCASSAAGGGNFGPGTRLTVL.

This clonotype was seen repeatedly, ten times or more. The chain recombines TRBV20-1 with TRBJ2-2; TRBD2 matches 10 bases. This CDR3 has 17 amino acids. Trimming at V came to 1 base and at J to 3 bases, leaving 8 bases not matched to a gene. The germline CDR1 and CDR2 sequences are DFQATT and SNEGSKA (reference sequence). CDR3 nucleotide sequence: TGCAGTGCTAGAGGTTCCCTAGCGGGAGTTGACACCGGGGAGCTGTTTTTT. This encodes CSARGSLAGVDTGELFF.

The CDR3 sequence: CSARVSGRTYNEQFF. The CDR3 DNA reads as TGCAGTGCTAGAGTTAGCGGGAGGACCTACAATGAGCAGTTCTTC. The chain carries TRBV20-1 and TRBJ2-1, with 10 positions matching TRBD2. CDR1 is DFQATT and CDR2 is SNEGSKA in the germline V gene (reference sequence). The CDR3 runs 15 residues. V shed 1 base, J shed 2 bases, and the junction held 2 bases outside the gene matches.

The chain joins TRBV20-1 to TRBJ1-6; D might be TRBD1 (6 bases). This CDR3 is 21 amino acids long. The germline V gene encodes CDR1 DFQATT and CDR2 SNEGSKA (reference sequence). Trimming removed 0 bases from V and 0 bases from J, with 24 bases in between. The CDR3 sequence is CSARDPPRGGPSSSYNSPLHF. DNA of the CDR3: TGCAGTGCTAGAGATCCCCCCAGGGGTGGGCCCTCTAGCTCCTATAATTCACCCCTCCACTTT.

This clonotype has at least ten counts. The CDR3 bases are TGCAGTGCTAGGGGGAATAGGGGAGAGACCCAGTACTTC. Translation: CSARGNRGETQYF. The chain joins TRBV20-1 to TRBJ2-5, with D possibly TRBD1 on 5 matching bases. The germline gives CDR1 DFQATT, CDR2 SNEGSKA (reference sequence). The CDR3 sequence is 13 residues long. The V and J ends lost 3 bases and 4 bases respectively, with 12 bases between them.

The chain links TRBV21-1 to TRBJ2-4; TRBD2 is taken as the D call from the table, unchecked against the DNA. TRBV21-1 is deemed a pseudogene. The CDR3 sequence is 21 residues long. This chain's CDR3 is CASSRPGLAGVTRQSKNIQYF. The CDR3, as DNA: TGTGCCAGCAGCAGACCGGGACTAGCGGGAGTCACCCGCCAGTCCAAAAACATTCAGTACTTC.

This clonotype was counted a few times. This CDR3 is CATSDRGLAEPDTQYF. CDR3 nucleotides: TGTGCCACCAGTGACCGGGGACTAGCAGAGCCAGATACGCAGTATTTT. The chain joins TRBV24-1 to TRBJ2-3; 9 bases align to TRBD2. Looked up from germline, CDR1 is KGHDR and CDR2 is SFDVKD. The CDR3 is made up of 16 amino acids. The V gene end was trimmed by 4 bases and the J gene end by 4 bases; junction bases not matched to a gene: 8.

V is TRBV12-3 or TRBV12-4 and J is TRBJ1-2; TRBD1 is a possible D gene (6 bases). The ends were cut back, 6 bases at V and 7 bases at J, with 18 bases in the middle. This CDR3 comprises 14 residues. The DNA of the CDR3 is TGTGCCAGCAGCCCCGCGGCAGGGGTCAGTGGCTACACCTTC. Its translation is CASSPAAGVSGYTF.

Many counts were recorded for this clonotype. The gene calls are TRBV12-3 or TRBV12-4 and TRBJ2-5; 12 bases match TRBD2. Trimming took 1 base from V and 7 from J; bases not matched to a gene: 4. The CDR3 has 15 residues. CDR3 sequence reads: CASSLGLAGVVTQYF. The CDR3 coding sequence is TGTGCCAGCAGTTTAGGACTAGCGGGAGTTGTGACCCAGTACTTC.

This clonotype occurred many times. The rearrangement joins TRBV4-1 to TRBJ1-5, with D possibly being TRBD1 (5 bases). The CDR3 loop spans 15 amino acids. With 0 bases removed from V and 7 bases from J, the gap between germline ends came to 13 bases. Germline V gives CDR1 MGHRA, CDR2 YSYEKL. Here the CDR3 DNA reads TGCGCCAGCAGCCAAGATGTGGGGGGAGGGCAGCCCCAGCATTTT. Translation: CASSQDVGGGQPQHF.

This sequence joins TRBV7-9 and TRBJ2-3; D possibly uses TRBD1 or TRBD2 (5 bases each). The CDR3 is made up of 15 amino acids. V lost 8 bases, J lost 5 bases, and 20 bases lay in between. CDR1 is SEHNR and CDR2 is FQNEAQ in the germline V gene (reference sequence). DNA of the CDR3: TGTGCCAGCTCTTTCCGGGACGGTCTGGTAGATACGCAGTATTTT. It codes for CASSFRDGLVDTQYF. The variable domain in full, with the rest retrieved from reference TRBV7-9 and TRBJ2-3, is DTGVSQNPRHKITKRGQNVTFRCDPISEHNRLYWYRQTLGQGPEFLTYFQNEAQLEKSRLLSDRFSAERPKGSFSTLEIQRTEQGDSAMYLCASSFRDGLVDTQYFGPGTRLTVL.

This clonotype was recorded at least ten times. The chain carries TRBV20-1 and TRBJ2-1; 7 nucleotides align to TRBD2. The CDR3 extends over 15 amino acids. V shed 2 bases, J shed 2 bases, and the junction held 6 bases outside the gene matches. The germline gives CDR1 DFQATT, CDR2 SNEGSKA (reference sequence). The CDR3 loop reads CSARNSAGAYNEQFF. The DNA of the CDR3 is TGCAGTGCTAGAAATTCCGCGGGAGCCTACAATGAGCAGTTCTTC.

V gene TRBV10-3 combines with J gene TRBJ1-1; D is possibly TRBD1 (5 bases). V lost 2 bases, J lost 2 bases, and 6 bases lay in between. The CDR3 loop spans 13 amino acids. Germline V gives CDR1 ENHRY, CDR2 SYGVKD. CDR3 nucleotide sequence: TGTGCCATCAGTGAGCAGGGAAACACTGAAGCTTTCTTT. This sequence encodes CAISEQGNTEAFF.

This clonotype was seen a few times. The chain couples TRBV27 to TRBJ2-7; TRBD1 is a possible D gene (5 bases). CDR1 is MNHEY and CDR2 is SMNVEV in the germline V gene (reference sequence). The CDR3 sequence is 13 residues long. The germline V and J ends were trimmed by 8 bases and 4 bases, with 15 bases remaining between them. CDR3 bases: TGTGCCAGCGGGTGGACAAGGGATTACGAGCAGTACTTC. It encodes CASGWTRDYEQYF.

This clonotype has ten or more counts. The chain couples TRBV5-1 to TRBJ2-2; D remains ambiguous. V lost 3 bases, J lost 6 bases, and 12 bases lay in between. This CDR3 is built from 14 residues. Germline lookup yields CDR1 SGHRS and CDR2 YFSETQ. In nucleotides, the CDR3 is TGCGCCAGCAGCTCCGGTTCCATCCCCGGGGAGCTGTTTTTT. This encodes CASSSGSIPGELFF. Based on the CDR3 plus reference TRBV5-1 and TRBJ2-2, the full variable domain is KAGVTQTPRYLIKTRGQQVTLSCSPISGHRSVSWYQQTPGQGLQFLFEYFSETQRNKGNFPGRFSGRQFSNSRSEMNVSTLELGDSALYLCASSSGSIPGELFFGEGSRLTVL.

This clonotype has at least ten counts. The chain uses TRBV3-1 and TRBJ1-5; TRBD1 might be the D (6 bases). Germline-derived CDR1 and CDR2 are LGHDT and YNNKEL (reference sequence). CDR3 size: 14 residues. V was pared by 4 bases and J by 11 bases, with 18 bases between. The CDR3 here is CASSPDRMKGAQHF. For the CDR3, the DNA is TGTGCCAGCAGCCCGGACAGAATGAAAGGAGCCCAGCATTTT.

The V gene is TRBV7-2, the J gene TRBJ2-1; 9 nucleotides align to TRBD2. The V gene's germline CDR1 is SGHTA and CDR2 FQGNSA. The CDR3 runs 15 residues. Trimming cost V 1 base and J 7 bases; bases outside gene matches: 5. In nucleotides, the CDR3 is TGTGCCAGCAGCTTAGTTAGCGGGAGCTCTAATGAGCAGTTCTTC. Protein sequence: CASSLVSGSSNEQFF.

The chain carries TRBV7-2 and TRBJ2-7, with 8 bases lining up with TRBD2. This CDR3 has 16 residues. The V segment lost 0 bases and the J segment 2 bases; nucleotides outside the gene matches: 6. Germline-derived CDR1 and CDR2 are SGHTA and FQGNSA. CDR3 region: CASSLAASGGTYEQYF. The CDR3 DNA is TGTGCCAGCAGCTTAGCGGCCAGCGGGGGAACCTACGAGCAGTACTTC.

This clonotype was picked up many times. The CDR3 DNA sequence: TGTGCCAGCAGTTACTCGCTTTCGGCGGGAGCTGTAGATACGCAGTATTTT. Protein sequence: CASSYSLSAGAVDTQYF. The chain recombines TRBV6-5 with TRBJ2-3; 7 nucleotides line up with TRBD2. The V gene's germline CDR1 is MNHEY and CDR2 SVGAGI. The length of the CDR3 is 17 residues. Trimming removed 0 bases from V and 5 bases from J; junction bases left unmatched: 11.

This clonotype was found a few times. The CDR3 sequence is CASSVTFEAFF. CDR3 DNA sequence: TGTGCCAGTAGTGTCACCTTTGAAGCTTTCTTT. The V and J genes are TRBV19 and TRBJ1-1; D remains unclear. There are 11 residues in the CDR3. V was trimmed by 5 bases and J by 7 bases, leaving 8 bases between them. CDR1 is LNHDA and CDR2 is SQIVND in the germline V gene (reference sequence).

This clonotype was counted at least ten times. The chain recombines TRBV24-1 with TRBJ1-2, with 7 bases lining up with TRBD1. The germline CDR1 and CDR2 sequences are KGHDR and SFDVKD. V lost 2 bases and J lost 8; bases outside the gene matches: 7. The CDR3 has 14 amino acids. The CDR3 nucleotides read TGTGCCACCAGTGATTCCCCGACAGGGCGGGGCTACACCTTC. Protein: CATSDSPTGRGYTF.

This clonotype was recorded at least ten times. V and J are TRBV6-5 and TRBJ1-3; D is uncertain. Germline V gene data show CDR1 as MNHEY and CDR2 as SVGAGI. V gave up 6 bases and J gave up 7 bases, with 13 bases separating them. CDR3 size: 13 residues. CDR3 residues: CASSYTARNTIYF. CDR3 DNA: TGTGCCAGCAGCTACACGGCCCGGAACACCATATATTTT.

The chain recombines TRBV6-2 or TRBV6-3 with TRBJ2-7, with 8 bases that match TRBD2. Germline CDR1 and CDR2: MNHEY and SVGEGT. V dropped 3 bases and J dropped 2; count of bases not matched to a gene: 9. The CDR3 extends over 16 amino acids. The CDR3 spells CASSYTGTRAAYEQYF. In DNA form, the CDR3 reads TGTGCCAGCAGTTATACCGGGACTAGGGCCGCCTACGAGCAGTACTTC.

The chain combines TRBV18 with TRBJ1-4, with D maybe TRBD1 (6 bases). CDR1 is KGHSH, CDR2 LQKENI, per germline. This CDR3 has 16 residues. With 2 bases removed from V and 8 bases from J, the gap between germline ends came to 18 bases. The CDR3 is CASSPSLGGRGEKLFF. The CDR3 DNA reads TGTGCCAGCTCACCATCTCTCGGGGGGCGCGGAGAAAAACTGTTTTTT.

This clonotype was detected once. This rearrangement joins TRBV28 to TRBJ2-7, with 8 bases aligning to TRBD1. CDR3 size: 14 residues. Trimming took 5 bases from V and 4 from J; bases not matched to a gene: 7. CDR1 MDHEN and CDR2 SYDVKM come from the germline V gene. The CDR3 nucleotides are TGTGCCAGCAGTCAGGGGGCGCCGAAATACGAGCAGTACTTC. Translating gives CASSQGAPKYEQYF.

This clonotype was recorded many times. The rearrangement joins TRBV5-1 to TRBJ2-2, with 7 bases fitting TRBD2. Germline V gives CDR1 SGHRS, CDR2 YFSETQ. With 4 bases clipped from V and 1 base from J, the junction kept 10 bases outside the gene matches. The CDR3 covers 17 residues. The CDR3, as DNA: TGCGCCAGCAGCCTCCACGTCGCGGGAGTGAACACCGGGGAGCTGTTTTTT. Its translation: CASSLHVAGVNTGELFF. Supplemented by reference TRBV5-1 and TRBJ2-2, the full variable domain reads KAGVTQTPRYLIKTRGQQVTLSCSPISGHRSVSWYQQTPGQGLQFLFEYFSETQRNKGNFPGRFSGRQFSNSRSEMNVSTLELGDSALYLCASSLHVAGVNTGELFFGEGSRLTVL.

In this sample, this clonotype turned up many times. DNA of the CDR3: TGTGCCAGTAGACCTCATGAGCAGACTGAAGCTTTCTTT. Amino acids: CASRPHEQTEAFF. The chain recombines TRBV19 with TRBJ1-1, with D unclear. V shed 6 bases and J shed 5 bases, with 13 bases lying between them. The CDR3 runs to 13 residues. Germline V gene lookup returns CDR1 LNHDA and CDR2 SQIVND (reference sequence).

V is TRBV25-1 and J is TRBJ2-2, with 14 positions matching TRBD2. V was clipped by 1 base and J by 3 bases; unmatched bases: 4. The CDR3 is 18 amino acids. CDR1 is MGHDK and CDR2 is SYGVNS in the germline V gene. This CDR3 is CASSELGLAGEYTGELFF. CDR3 nucleotides: TGTGCCAGCAGTGAATTGGGACTAGCGGGAGAGTACACCGGGGAGCTGTTTTTT.

This clonotype has a count of ten or more. The J gene is TRBJ2-2, the V gene TRBV5-1, with D perhaps matching TRBD1 (6 bases). The germline gives CDR1 SGHRS, CDR2 YFSETQ. The ends were cut back, 0 bases at V and 1 base at J, with 10 bases in the middle. The CDR3 length is 16 residues. CDR3 nucleotides: TGCGCCAGCAGCTTGGCTGGACAGTTGAACACCGGGGAGCTGTTTTTT. Amino acid sequence: CASSLAGQLNTGELFF.